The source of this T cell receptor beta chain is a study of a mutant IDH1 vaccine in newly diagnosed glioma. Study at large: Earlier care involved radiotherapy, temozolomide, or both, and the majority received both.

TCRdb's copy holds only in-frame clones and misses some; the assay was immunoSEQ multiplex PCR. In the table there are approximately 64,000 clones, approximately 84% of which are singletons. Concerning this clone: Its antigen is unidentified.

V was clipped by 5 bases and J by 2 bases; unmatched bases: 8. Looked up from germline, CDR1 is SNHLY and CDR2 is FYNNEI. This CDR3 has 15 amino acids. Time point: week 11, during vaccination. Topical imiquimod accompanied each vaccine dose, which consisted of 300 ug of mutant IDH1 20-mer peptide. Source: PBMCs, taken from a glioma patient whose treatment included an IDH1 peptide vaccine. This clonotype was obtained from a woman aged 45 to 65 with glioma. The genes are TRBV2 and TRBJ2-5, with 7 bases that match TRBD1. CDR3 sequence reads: CASSLGWTGQETQYF. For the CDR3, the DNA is TGTGCCAGCAGTCTGGGTTGGACAGGTCAAGAGACCCAGTACTTC.